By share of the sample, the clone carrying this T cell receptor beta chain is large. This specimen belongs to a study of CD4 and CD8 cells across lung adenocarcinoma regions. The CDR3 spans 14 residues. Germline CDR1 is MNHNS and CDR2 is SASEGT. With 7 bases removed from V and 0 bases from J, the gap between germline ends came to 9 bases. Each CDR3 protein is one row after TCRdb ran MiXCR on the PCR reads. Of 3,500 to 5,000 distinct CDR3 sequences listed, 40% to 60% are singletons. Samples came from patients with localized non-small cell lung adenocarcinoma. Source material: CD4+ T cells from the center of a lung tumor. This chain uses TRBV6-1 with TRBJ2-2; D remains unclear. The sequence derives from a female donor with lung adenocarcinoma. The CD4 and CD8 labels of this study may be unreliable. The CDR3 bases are TGTGCCAGCATATTGACCGCGAACACCGGGGAGCTGTTTTTT. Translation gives CASILTANTGELFF.